The text below deals with one T cell receptor beta chain. Its cognate antigen is unknown. The record originates from a study of T cells in Graves' hyperthyroidism and ophthalmopathy. Study conclusions and caveats: Ophthalmopathy was predicted by the model a median of about 6.5 months ahead of onset. Blood also held most thyroid clonotypes expanded beyond 0.001.

RNA transcripts were the template for amplifying TCR beta CDR3 regions. The HTBI primer set served for first-round RT-PCR of the TCR CDR3. TCRdb analysed the multiplex PCR reads with MiXCR anew, one entry per CDR3 protein. Here the sample spans more than 550,000 distinct CDR3 sequences, about 45% being singletons. The CDR3 sequence is 13 residues long. Germline values: CDR1 SQVTM, CDR2 ANQGSEA. Patients were excluded because of uncontrolled infection, other autoimmune disease, pregnancy or lactation. The gene calls are TRBV29-1 and TRBJ1-3, with D unresolved. The TCR was taken from an adult man with Graves' disease, either hyperthyroidism or ophthalmopathy (not recorded which). Sequencing used peripheral blood or thyroid tissue (not recorded which). This chain's CDR3 is CSAMAPAGNTIYF. The CDR3 nucleotides are TGCAGTGCCATGGCCCCGGCCGGAAACACCATATATTTT.